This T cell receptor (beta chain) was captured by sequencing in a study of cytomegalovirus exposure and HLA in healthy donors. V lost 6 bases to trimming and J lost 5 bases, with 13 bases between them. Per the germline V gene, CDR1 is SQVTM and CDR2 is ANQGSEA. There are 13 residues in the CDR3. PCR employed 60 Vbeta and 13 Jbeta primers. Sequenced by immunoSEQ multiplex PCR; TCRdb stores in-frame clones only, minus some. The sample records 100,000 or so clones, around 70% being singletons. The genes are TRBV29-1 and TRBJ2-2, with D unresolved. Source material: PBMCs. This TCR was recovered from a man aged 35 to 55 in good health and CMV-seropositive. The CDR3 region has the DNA TGCAGCGTCGATTACCAACAAACCGGGGAGCTGTTTTTT. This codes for CSVDYQQTGELFF.